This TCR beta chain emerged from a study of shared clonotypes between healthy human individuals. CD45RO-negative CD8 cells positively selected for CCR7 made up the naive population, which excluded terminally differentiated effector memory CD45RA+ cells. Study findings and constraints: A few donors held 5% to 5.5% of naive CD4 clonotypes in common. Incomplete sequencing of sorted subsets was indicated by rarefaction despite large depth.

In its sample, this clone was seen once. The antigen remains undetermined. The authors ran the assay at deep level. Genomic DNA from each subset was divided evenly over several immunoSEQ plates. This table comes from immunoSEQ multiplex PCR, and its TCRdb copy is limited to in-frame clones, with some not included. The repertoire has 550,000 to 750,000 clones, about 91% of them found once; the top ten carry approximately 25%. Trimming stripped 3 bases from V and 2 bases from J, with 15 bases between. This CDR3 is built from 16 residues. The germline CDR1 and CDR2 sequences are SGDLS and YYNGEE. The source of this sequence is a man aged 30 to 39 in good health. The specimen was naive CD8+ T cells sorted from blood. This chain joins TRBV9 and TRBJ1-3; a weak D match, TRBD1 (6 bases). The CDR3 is CASSGGLQGAGNTIYF. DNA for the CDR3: TGTGCCAGCAGCGGAGGCCTACAGGGAGCTGGAAACACCATATATTTT.